The clone carrying this TCR beta chain was counted only a few times. Its antigen is unidentified. This entry belongs to a study of T cells after yellow fever vaccination. Study-wide results and limits: Some clonotypes, a small share, were shared between CD4 and CD8 compartments. By day 5 rather than day 15, the secondary response had peaked, though it was weaker.

Germline lookup yields CDR1 SGDLS and CDR2 YYNGEE. The CDR3 totals 15 residues. V lost 3 bases, J lost 6 bases, and 18 bases lay in between. A process of 5'RACE template switching, which added a universal primer site and UMIs, was used to make TCR cDNA. In TCRdb, the 5' RACE reads were re-called with MiXCR into one record per CDR3 protein. Of 200,000 to 250,000 distinct CDR3 sequences in the sample, roughly 7.2% were seen once. This chain connects TRBV9 to TRBJ1-1, with a weak D call TRBD1 (5 bases). This TCR came from a man aged 25 to 45 who received the YFV17D yellow fever vaccine. Sequencing used CD4+ T cells sorted from PBMCs, obtained 15 days after the yellow fever booster vaccination. The CDR3 is CASSALGTDSSEAFF. The CDR3, as DNA: TGTGCCAGCAGCGCCCTCGGGACCGATAGCTCTGAAGCTTTCTTT.